This is a list of T cell receptor beta chains from one sample in a study of breast tumors, draining lymph nodes, adjacent tissues. MiXCR, applied by TCRdb to the multiplex PCR reads, yields one record per CDR3 protein. The data hold some 250,000 distinct CDR3 sequences, with nearly 35% observed a single time. Input material: axillary lymph node tissue. Receptor source: a female donor with breast cancer. Some clones in this sample may be carry-over from other donors' samples. The CDR3 runs from the conserved cysteine through the conserved F or W. The order of the fields is V gene, D gene, clone size, J gene, CDR3 DNA, CDR3 protein. The D gene is left open where the match is weak. Clone size is not always given. Where it is, it says once, few, many or a class for expanded clones.

V: TRBV7-2
D: -
size: many
J: TRBJ1-6
DNA: TGTGCCAGCAGCTTAAGGAGGGGGTCACCCCTCCACTTT
CDR3: CASSLRRGSPLHF

V: TRBV20-1
D: TRBD2
size: -
J: TRBJ2-2
DNA: TGCAGTGCTAGGGCAACTAGCGGGACCACCGGGGAGCTGTTTTTT
CDR3: CSARATSGTTGELFF

V: TRBV4-3
D: TRBD2
size: many
J: TRBJ2-1
DNA: TGCGCCAGCAGCCGTCAACTAGCGGGGGTCTACAATGAGCAGTTCTTC
CDR3: CASSRQLAGVYNEQFF

V: TRBV24-1
D: TRBD1
size: many
J: TRBJ2-1
DNA: TGTGCCACCAGTGACCACCCGGGACAGGGGGCCTTCAATGAGCAGTTCTTC
CDR3: CATSDHPGQGAFNEQFF

V: TRBV7-8
D: TRBD1
size: many
J: TRBJ2-7
DNA: TGTGCCAGCAGCTCACCGACAGGGTACTCCTACGAGCAGTACTTC
CDR3: CASSSPTGYSYEQYF

V: TRBV7-2
D: -
size: medium-sized
J: TRBJ1-3
DNA: TGTGCCAGCAGCTTAGAGGGCAGGGGTGTGCACACCATATATTTT
CDR3: CASSLEGRGVHTIYF

V: TRBV6-2/TRBV6-3
D: TRBD2
size: -
J: TRBJ2-7
DNA: TGTGCCAGCAGTTACCTGAGGCGGGAGGATGCCTACGAGCAGTACTTC
CDR3: CASSYLRREDAYEQYF

V: TRBV29-1
D: -
size: -
J: TRBJ1-6
DNA: TGCAGCAGCCAAGACAGAGATAATTCACCCCTCCACTTT
CDR3: CSSQDRDNSPLHF

V: TRBV7-2
D: TRBD2
size: -
J: TRBJ2-3
DNA: TGTGCCGGGCCGGGACTAGCGGGATTAACAGATACGCAGTATTTT
CDR3: CAGPGLAGLTDTQYF

V: TRBV4-2
D: -
size: many
J: TRBJ2-3
DNA: TGTGCCAGCAGGTCCGGGACTAGCACAGATACGCAGTATTTT
CDR3: CASRSGTSTDTQYF

V: TRBV7-2
D: TRBD2
size: -
J: TRBJ2-7
DNA: TGTGCCAGCAGCTTAGGAGCGGGGGAGCGGTACTTC
CDR3: CASSLGAGERYF